A selection of T cell receptor beta chains follows, all from one sample in a study of tumor-infiltrating lymphocytes in primary liver carcinoma. TCRdb ran MiXCR on the multiplex PCR reads and lists one entry per CDR3 protein. The table shows 50,000 to 60,000 distinct CDR3 sequences, with around 77% occurring only once. The sequenced sample consisted of liver tumor tissue from sampling region 5. Source of these receptors: a man aged 40-55 years with primary liver carcinoma and hepatitis B virus infection. Both conserved end residues are trimmed from each CDR3.

j_call v_call cdr3_aa
TRBJ1-2 TRBV5-5 ASSVPGPSGYT
TRBJ2-3 TRBV7-9 ASSFGTVTDTQY
TRBJ2-1 TRBV11-2 ASSLDRGGRFCDELF
TRBJ2-3 TRBV11-1 ARSLPRGSTDTQY
TRBJ2-5 TRBV6-5 ASISQGETQY
TRBJ1-2 TRBV12-3/TRBV12-4 ASSFMPGGVNYGYT
TRBJ2-7 TRBV11-2 ASIHGTSGLAYEQY
TRBJ2-2 TRBV7-3 ASSRTGNGELF
TRBJ2-3 TRBV11-1 ASSLPRESPDTHY
TRBJ1-5 TRBV13 ASSLGSHQPQH
TRBJ2-4 TRBV6-6 ASNYAQKNIQY
TRBJ2-3 TRBV10-3 AISESLARGPRTDKQY
TRBJ1-5 TRBV6-1 ANSWACNQPQH
TRBJ1-3 TRBV4-2 ATSQVGPGNTIY